These 25 T cell receptor beta chains were all obtained from the same sample, sequenced in a study of cytomegalovirus exposure and HLA in healthy donors. Use of 60 Vbeta and 13 Jbeta primers characterized the PCR. The table came from immunoSEQ multiplex PCR; TCRdb's copy has only in-frame clones and leaves some out. The sample lists over 120,000 clones, roughly 75% occurring once. Sequenced: PBMCs. These receptors were collected from a female donor in good health and CMV-seronegative.

There are a few counts of this clone. The V and J genes are TRBV18 and TRBJ2-7; 8 bases map to TRBD1. Trimming at V came to 5 bases and at J to 6 bases, leaving 9 bases not matched to a gene. From germline, CDR1 is KGHSH and CDR2 LQKENI. CDR3 length: 14 residues. CDR3 amino acids: CASSLKDRDGEQYF. Written as DNA, the CDR3 is TGTGCCAGCTCATTAAAGGACAGGGACGGCGAGCAGTACTTC.

The chain employs TRBV7-2 and TRBJ2-1; 9 bases agree with TRBD2. This CDR3 spans 17 amino acids. V dropped 0 bases and J dropped 6; count of bases not matched to a gene: 9. From germline, CDR1 is SGHTA and CDR2 FQGNSA. The CDR3 loop reads CASSLARLAGPINEQFF. The DNA for the CDR3 is TGTGCCAGCAGCTTAGCTCGGCTAGCGGGACCTATCAATGAGCAGTTCTTC.

The chain has TRBV7-9 and TRBJ2-1; 7 bases agree with TRBD2. In germline, CDR1 is SEHNR, CDR2 FQNEAQ (reference sequence). CDR3 size: 15 residues. J gave up 3 bases and V 2 bases, and 4 bases lay outside the gene matches. The CDR3 sequence: CASSLPSGYYNEQFF. CDR3 DNA sequence: TGTGCCAGCAGCTTACCTAGCGGATACTACAATGAGCAGTTCTTC. Complete variable domain (other parts from reference TRBV7-9 and TRBJ2-1): DTGVSQNPRHKITKRGQNVTFRCDPISEHNRLYWYRQTLGQGPEFLTYFQNEAQLEKSRLLSDRFSAERPKGSFSTLEIQRTEQGDSAMYLCASSLPSGYYNEQFFGPGTRLTVL.

This chain links TRBV2 with TRBJ2-5; 12 bases line up with TRBD1. The germline V gene has CDR1 SNHLY and CDR2 FYNNEI. V lost 0 bases to trimming and J lost 7 bases; unmatched junction nucleotides: 6. This CDR3 contains 16 residues. As DNA, the CDR3 is TGTGCCAGCAGTGAAGCGGGGACAGGGGGCTTGGGGACCCAGTACTTC. Protein sequence: CASSEAGTGGLGTQYF.

In its sample, this clone was seen once. This chain joins TRBV7-2 and TRBJ1-3; 7 bases match TRBD1. The germline CDR1 and CDR2 sequences are SGHTA and FQGNSA. The CDR3 is made up of 16 amino acids. The ends lost 5 bases at V and 0 bases at J; junction bases unmatched: 7. In DNA, the CDR3 is TGTGCCAGCAGCGTTGGACAGGCAATCTCTGGAAACACCATATATTTT. This encodes CASSVGQAISGNTIYF.

This chain connects TRBV2 to TRBJ1-2; TRBD1 matches 7 bases. With V trimmed by 7 bases and J by 8 bases, 7 bases remained unmatched. The CDR3 runs 12 residues. Looked up from germline, CDR1 is SNHLY and CDR2 is FYNNEI. The CDR3 DNA sequence: TGTGCCAGCATTGGAGACAGGGACGGCTACACCTTC. Residues: CASIGDRDGYTF. The full variable domain, with the rest looked up from reference TRBV2 and TRBJ1-2, is EPEVTQTPSHQVTQMGQEVILRCVPISNHLYFYWYRQILGQKVEFLVSFYNNEISEKSEIFDDQFSVERPDGSNFTLKIRSTKLEDSAMYFCASIGDRDGYTFGSGTRLTVV.

This sequence joins TRBV25-1 and TRBJ1-2, with D tentatively TRBD1 (6 bases). The CDR3 has 12 residues. V was clipped by 3 bases and J by 6 bases, with 8 bases between them. Germline assignment: CDR1 MGHDK and CDR2 SYGVNS. The CDR3: CASSDSGDGYTF. CDR3 DNA sequence: TGTGCCAGCAGTGATTCAGGGGATGGCTACACCTTC.

The rearrangement uses TRBV6-1 and TRBJ1-2, with 8 bases fitting TRBD1. Trimming took 7 bases from V and 3 from J; bases not matched to a gene: 4. This CDR3 contains 13 residues. CDR1 is MNHNS and CDR2 is SASEGT in the germline V gene. This CDR3 is CASIPDRDYGYTF. CDR3 bases: TGTGCCAGCATCCCGGACAGGGACTATGGCTACACCTTC.

This rearrangement joins TRBV29-1 to TRBJ2-1; 9 bases match TRBD1. The CDR3 runs 15 residues. Germline-derived CDR1 and CDR2 are SQVTM and ANQGSEA. Germline trimming cut 7 bases from V and 0 bases from J; bases unmatched to any gene: 7. The CDR3 reads CSAEGTGRSYNEQFF. The CDR3 coding sequence is TGCAGCGCGGAAGGGACAGGGCGCTCCTACAATGAGCAGTTCTTC.

The genes are TRBV7-9 and TRBJ2-1; maybe TRBD2 (6 bases). This CDR3 region has 11 residues. V lost 1 base to trimming and J lost 13 bases, with 8 bases between them. The germline gives CDR1 SEHNR, CDR2 FQNEAQ (reference sequence). The CDR3 is CASSLDGSQFF. The CDR3 region has the DNA TGTGCCAGCAGCTTAGACGGGAGTCAGTTCTTC.

The rearrangement joins TRBV6-5 to TRBJ1-6; D is perhaps TRBD1 (5 bases). The CDR3 length is 14 residues. Deletions cut 4 bases from V and 13 bases from J, with 17 bases between. Germline values: CDR1 MNHEY, CDR2 SVGAGI. CDR3 loop: CASSLGQGKRPLHF. CDR3 coding DNA: TGTGCCAGCAGTTTGGGGCAGGGAAAAAGGCCCCTCCACTTT.

The chain couples TRBV27 to TRBJ1-2; TRBD1 is a possible D gene (6 bases). Trimming removed 5 bases at V and 8 bases at J, with 15 bases between. The CDR3 is made up of 13 amino acids. Germline CDR1 and CDR2: MNHEY and SMNVEV (reference sequence). The CDR3 DNA follows: TGTGCCAGCAGTACATTGACAGGATCAGGCTACACCTTC. Amino acids: CASSTLTGSGYTF.

The rearrangement links TRBV2 to TRBJ2-1; no clear D. The CDR3 runs 14 residues. Germline values: CDR1 SNHLY, CDR2 FYNNEI. Trimming left V 5 bases short and J 2 bases short, with 10 bases between. The CDR3 reads CASSYSATYNEQFF. The DNA for the CDR3 is TGTGCCAGCAGTTACAGTGCGACCTACAATGAGCAGTTCTTC.

The chain joins TRBV2 to TRBJ1-1; the D gene is possibly TRBD1 (6 bases). Germline CDR1 reads SNHLY; CDR2 reads FYNNEI. The V gene lost 8 bases and the J gene lost 1 base, with 11 bases spanning the gap. The CDR3 has 13 amino acids. For the CDR3, the DNA is TGTGCCAGCGGGGGCCGGCCGAACACTGAAGCTTTCTTT. As protein: CASGGRPNTEAFF.

The V call is TRBV14, the J call TRBJ1-3; 7 positions agree with TRBD1. Germline V CDR1 and CDR2: SGHDN, FVKESK. The CDR3 contains 16 residues. V lost 6 bases, J lost 0 bases, and 8 bases stayed unmatched. The CDR3 DNA sequence: TGTGCCAGCAGGAAGACAGGGCTTCACTCTGGAAACACCATATATTTT. Translation: CASRKTGLHSGNTIYF.

On this clone: An end of the junction does not agree with germline; a read error may underlie this. The chain links TRBV30 to TRBJ2-7; 7 bases are a match to TRBD2. Per germline, CDR1 GTSNPN and CDR2 SVGIG (reference sequence). This CDR3 has 11 amino acids. CDR3 in DNA: TGTGCCTGGAGTGATTATCTGGGCGGGAGCTTC. Its translation is CAWSDYLGGSF.

The rearrangement uses TRBV18 and TRBJ2-5, with unresolved D. The CDR3 sequence is 13 residues long. Germline V gene sequence: CDR1 KGHSH, CDR2 LQKENI. V lost 3 bases, J lost 1 base, and 6 bases lay in between. The CDR3 reads CASSPVIQETQYF. CDR3 DNA: TGTGCCAGCTCACCCGTTATCCAAGAGACCCAGTACTTC.

Comments on this clone: A read error is likely, as this CDR3 ends without the conserved phenylalanine or tryptophan. No DNA is shown, since the ends of the CDR3 on it are uncertain; the CDR3 is the one TCRdb lists. V gene TRBV6-1 combines with J gene TRBJ1-1; the D call TRBD1 from the table was never checked on the DNA. Germline V gene sequence: CDR1 MNHNS, CDR2 SASEGT. Ends included, the CDR3 has 12 residues. The CDR3 protein is CASSAHVGQGYL.

This sequence joins TRBV9 and TRBJ1-5; 8 positions agree with TRBD1. This CDR3 has 14 residues. The V gene's germline CDR1 is SGDLS and CDR2 YYNGEE. V lost 3 bases to trimming and J lost 3 bases; unmatched junction nucleotides: 2. The CDR3 sequence is CASSEGQVNQPQHF. The CDR3 DNA sequence: TGTGCCAGCAGCGAGGGACAGGTCAATCAGCCCCAGCATTTT. The full variable domain, rest sourced from reference TRBV9 and TRBJ1-5, is DSGVTQTPKHLITATGQRVTLRCSPRSGDLSVYWYQQSLDQGLQFLIQYYNGEERAKGNILERFSAQQFPDLHSELNLSSLELGDSALYFCASSEGQVNQPQHFGDGTRLSIL.

This clone was observed once. The chain combines TRBV19 with TRBJ2-3, with 7 positions matching TRBD2. V gave up 3 bases and J gave up 2 bases; unmatched junction bases: 5. The CDR3 contains 15 residues. From germline, CDR1 is LNHDA and CDR2 SQIVND (reference sequence). CDR3 sequence: CASSIGAGDTDTQYF. DNA for the CDR3: TGTGCCAGTAGTATTGGGGCGGGAGACACAGATACGCAGTATTTT.

The chain carries TRBV28 and TRBJ2-7; D is perhaps TRBD2 (6 bases). The CDR3 runs to 13 residues. Germline CDR1 and CDR2: MDHEN and SYDVKM. V lost 6 bases and J lost 7, with 16 bases in between. CDR3: CASRTTVGGEQYF. The CDR3 DNA reads as TGTGCCAGCAGGACCACGGTGGGGGGAGAGCAGTACTTC.

V usage is TRBV5-1 and J usage is TRBJ2-7, with unresolved D. Trimming removed 3 bases at V and 1 base at J, with 2 bases between. This CDR3 is built from 11 residues. CDR1 is SGHRS, CDR2 YFSETQ, per germline. The chain's CDR3 is CASSSSYEQYF. The CDR3 coding sequence is TGCGCCAGCAGCTCGTCCTACGAGCAGTACTTC.

A single count supports this clone. The rearrangement joins TRBV7-2 to TRBJ2-5; TRBD1 is a possible D gene (6 bases). CDR1 and CDR2 from the germline V gene are SGHTA and FQGNSA. CDR3 length: 14 residues. V shed 8 bases and J shed 5 bases, with 18 bases lying between them. CDR3 sequence: CASRIGTLSETQYF. As DNA, the CDR3 is TGTGCCAGCCGAATCGGGACATTAAGTGAGACCCAGTACTTC.

This chain joins TRBV5-1 and TRBJ2-7; 7 bases are a match to TRBD1. The germline V gene has CDR1 SGHRS and CDR2 YFSETQ. V gave up 7 bases and J gave up 7 bases; unmatched junction bases: 20. This CDR3 contains 16 residues. CDR3 sequence: CASGPLTGQTAGEQYF. CDR3 in DNA: TGCGCCAGCGGCCCATTAACGGGACAGACGGCTGGGGAGCAGTACTTC.

This clone was counted a single time. The chain has TRBV28 and TRBJ1-2; unclear D gene. This CDR3 contains 14 residues. V lost 7 bases, J lost 3 bases, and 15 bases lay in between. CDR1 is MDHEN, CDR2 SYDVKM, per germline. CDR3 nucleotide sequence: TGTGCCAGCACCAGATACGGGGTAGACTATGGCTACACCTTC. This codes for CASTRYGVDYGYTF.